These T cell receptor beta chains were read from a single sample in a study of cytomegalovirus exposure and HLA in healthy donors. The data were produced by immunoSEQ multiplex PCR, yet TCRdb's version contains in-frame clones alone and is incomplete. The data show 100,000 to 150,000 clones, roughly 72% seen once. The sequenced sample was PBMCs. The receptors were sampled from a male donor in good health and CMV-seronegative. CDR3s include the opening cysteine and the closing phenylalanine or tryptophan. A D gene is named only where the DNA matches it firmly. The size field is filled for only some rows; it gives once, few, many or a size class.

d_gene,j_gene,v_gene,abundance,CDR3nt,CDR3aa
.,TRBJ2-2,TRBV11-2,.,TGTGCCAGCAGCTTCGGACTCATAAACACCGGGGAGCTGTTTTTT,CASSFGLINTGELFF
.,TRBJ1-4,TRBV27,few,TGTGCCAGCAGTCCCCGACTCCTCCTTAATGAAAAACTGTTTTTT,CASSPRLLLNEKLFF
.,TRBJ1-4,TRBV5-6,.,TGTGCCAGCAGCTTGGCACAGGGCCCGAATGAAAAACTGTTTTTT,CASSLAQGPNEKLFF
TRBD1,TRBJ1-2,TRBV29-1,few,TGCAGCGACGAAGGACAGGGGCCCTATGGCTACACCTTC,CSDEGQGPYGYTF
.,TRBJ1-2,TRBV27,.,TGTGCCAGCAGTTTCGCGGGGGGTGGCTACACCTTC,CASSFAGGGYTF
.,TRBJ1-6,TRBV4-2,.,TGTGCCAGCAGCCAAGGGTGGGGCAATGGTTCACCCCTCCACTTT,CASSQGWGNGSPLHF
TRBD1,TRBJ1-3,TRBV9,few,TGTGCCAGCAGCGTAACCGAAGGGGGCTTTGGAAACACCATATATTTT,CASSVTEGGFGNTIYF
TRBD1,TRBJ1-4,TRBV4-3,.,TGCGCCAGCAGCCTTTACAGGGGGGATAGTAATGAAAAACTGTTTTTT,CASSLYRGDSNEKLFF
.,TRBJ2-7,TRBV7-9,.,TGTGCCAGCAGCTTAGAACAGGGTCGAGAGCAGTACTTC,CASSLEQGREQYF
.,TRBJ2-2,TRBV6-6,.,TGTGCCAGCAGACCAGGTGATACGAACACCGGGGAGCTGTTTTTT,CASRPGDTNTGELFF
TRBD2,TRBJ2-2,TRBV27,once,TGTGCCAGCAGGACGGGAGGCACCGGGGAGCTGTTTTTT,CASRTGGTGELFF